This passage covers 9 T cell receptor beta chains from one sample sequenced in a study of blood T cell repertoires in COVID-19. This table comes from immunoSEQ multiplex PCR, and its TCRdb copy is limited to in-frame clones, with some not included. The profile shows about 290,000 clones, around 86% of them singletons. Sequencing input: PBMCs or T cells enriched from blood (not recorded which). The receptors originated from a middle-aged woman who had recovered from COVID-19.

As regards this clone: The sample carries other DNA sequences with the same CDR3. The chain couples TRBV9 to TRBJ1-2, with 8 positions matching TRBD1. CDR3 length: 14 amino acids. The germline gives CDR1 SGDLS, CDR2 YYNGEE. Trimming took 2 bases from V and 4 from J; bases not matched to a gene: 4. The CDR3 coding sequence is TGTGCCAGCAGCGTCGACAGGGGTGGCTATGGCTACACCTTC. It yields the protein CASSVDRGGYGYTF. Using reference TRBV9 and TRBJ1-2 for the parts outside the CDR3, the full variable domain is DSGVTQTPKHLITATGQRVTLRCSPRSGDLSVYWYQQSLDQGLQFLIQYYNGEERAKGNILERFSAQQFPDLHSELNLSSLELGDSALYFCASSVDRGGYGYTFGSGTRLTVV.

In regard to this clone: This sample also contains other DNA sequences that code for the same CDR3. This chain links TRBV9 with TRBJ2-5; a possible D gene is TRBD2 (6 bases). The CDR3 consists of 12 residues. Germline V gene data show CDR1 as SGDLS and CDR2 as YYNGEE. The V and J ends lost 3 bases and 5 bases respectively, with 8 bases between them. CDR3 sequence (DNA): TGTGCCAGCAGCGCCGGAGGGGAGACCCAGTACTTC. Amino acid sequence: CASSAGGETQYF.

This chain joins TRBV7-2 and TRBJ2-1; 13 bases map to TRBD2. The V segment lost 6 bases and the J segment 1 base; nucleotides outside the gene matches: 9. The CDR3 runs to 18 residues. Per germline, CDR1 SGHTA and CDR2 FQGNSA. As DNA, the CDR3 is TGTGCCAGCAGATCTCTTGGGACTAGCGGGAAGTCCTACAATGAGCAGTTCTTC. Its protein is CASRSLGTSGKSYNEQFF.

CDR3 in amino acids: CASRDDRALRGTEAFF. CDR3 bases: TGTGCCAGTAGGGATGACAGGGCCCTTCGGGGCACTGAAGCTTTCTTT. The chain has TRBV19 and TRBJ1-1; the match to TRBD1 covers 7 bases. Trimming took 6 bases from V and 4 from J; bases not matched to a gene: 14. This CDR3 is built from 16 residues. CDR1 LNHDA and CDR2 SQIVND come from the germline V gene (reference sequence).

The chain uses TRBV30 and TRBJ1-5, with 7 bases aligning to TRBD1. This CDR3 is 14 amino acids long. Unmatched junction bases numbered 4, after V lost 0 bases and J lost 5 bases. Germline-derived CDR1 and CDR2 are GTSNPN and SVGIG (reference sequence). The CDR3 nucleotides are TGTGCCTGGAGTGTAAGGACAGGAGATCAGCCCCAGCATTTT. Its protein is CAWSVRTGDQPQHF.

CDR3: CASSLALSGANVLTF. For the CDR3, the DNA is TGTGCCAGCAGCCTGGCCCTCTCTGGGGCCAACGTCCTGACTTTC. The V call is TRBV7-6, the J call TRBJ2-6, with D hard to call. Germline lookup yields CDR1 SGHVS and CDR2 FNYEAQ. The CDR3 length is 15 residues. The V end lost 5 bases, the J end lost 0 bases, and 8 bases lay between the germline ends.

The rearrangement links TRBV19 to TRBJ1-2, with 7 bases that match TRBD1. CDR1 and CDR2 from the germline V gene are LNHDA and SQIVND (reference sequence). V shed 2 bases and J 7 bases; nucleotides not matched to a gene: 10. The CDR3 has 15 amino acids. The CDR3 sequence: CASSITGQVPVGYTF. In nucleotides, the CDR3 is TGTGCCAGTAGTATAACAGGACAGGTTCCGGTTGGCTACACCTTC.

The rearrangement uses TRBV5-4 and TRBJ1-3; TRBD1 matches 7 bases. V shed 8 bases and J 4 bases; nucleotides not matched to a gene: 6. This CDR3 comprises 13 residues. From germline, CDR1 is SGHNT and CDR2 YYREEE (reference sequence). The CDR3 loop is CASRGQPGNTIYF. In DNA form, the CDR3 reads TGTGCCAGTAGGGGACAGCCCGGAAACACCATATATTTT.

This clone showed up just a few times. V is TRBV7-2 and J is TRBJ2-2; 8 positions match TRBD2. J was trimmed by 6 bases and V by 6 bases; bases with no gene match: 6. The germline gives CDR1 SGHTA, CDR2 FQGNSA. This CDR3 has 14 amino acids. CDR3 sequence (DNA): TGTGCCAGCAGAGAACGCGGGGGGCCCGGGGAGCTGTTTTTT. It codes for CASRERGGPGELFF.